The rows below give T cell receptor beta chains drawn from one sample of a study of T cells in localized non-small cell lung cancer. Sequencing was performed with immunoSEQ multiplex PCR; in TCRdb, only in-frame clones are kept and a portion is missing. The sample lists 1,500 to 2,000 clones, roughly a quarter occurring once. The specimen comprised lung tumor tissue, sampled before any cancer treatment. Receptor source: a male donor aged 60 or over with stage II squamous cell lung carcinoma. Each CDR3 is given with its conserved first and last residue. The order of the fields is clone size, D gene, V gene, J gene, CDR3 DNA, CDR3 protein. D genes are given only for firm matches. Some rows mark clone size as missing; the rest say once, few, many or name a class of expanded clone.

-	-	TRBV28	TRBJ2-6	TGTGCCAGCATGAGGGGTCTCTCTGGGGCCAACGTCCTGACTTTC	CASMRGLSGANVLTF
-	TRBD2	TRBV2	TRBJ2-5	TGTGCCAGCAGCAAGACTAGCGGGAGGGAGACCCAGTACTTC	CASSKTSGRETQYF
-	TRBD1	TRBV25-1	TRBJ1-1	TGTGCCAGCAGTGCCTCACAGGGGCCGAACACTGAAGCTTTCTTT	CASSASQGPNTEAFF
-	-	TRBV19	TRBJ1-3	TGTGCCAGTAGTATTTACGGCAGAAGCTCTGGAAACACCATATATTTT	CASSIYGRSSGNTIYF
few	-	TRBV28	TRBJ1-2	TGTGCCTCGACGGCGGGTTTATATGGCTACACCTTC	CASTAGLYGYTF
medium-sized	TRBD1	TRBV11-3	TRBJ2-5	TGTGCCAGCAGCCCCCCCGGGACAGGACAAGAGACCCAGTACTTC	CASSPPGTGQETQYF
-	TRBD1	TRBV6-8	TRBJ1-3	TGTGCCATCAGCGATCAAATTGACAGGGCGAACTCTGGAAACACCATATATTTT	CAISDQIDRANSGNTIYF
large	-	TRBV1	TRBJ2-6	TGCGCCAGCAGCCAAAGTTTGAGCTCTGGGGCCAACGTCCTGACTTTC	CASSQSLSSGANVLTF
-	-	TRBV12-5	TRBJ2-1	TGTGCTAGTGCCCTCCGTCCCAGGGATGAGCAGTTCTTC	CASALRPRDEQFF
-	TRBD1	TRBV6-7	TRBJ2-3	TGTGCCAGCAGTTACTCGCAGGACAGGGGGGCAGATACGCAGTATTTT	CASSYSQDRGADTQYF
-	TRBD2	TRBV27	TRBJ2-1	TGTGCCAGCAGGAGACTAGCGGGTCTCCCCGAATACAATGAGCAGTTCTTC	CASRRLAGLPEYNEQFF
-	TRBD2	TRBV30	TRBJ2-7	TGTGCCTGGGAGTCGGGACTAGCGGGGGATGGGTCCTACGAGCAGTACTTC	CAWESGLAGDGSYEQYF
-	-	TRBV18	TRBJ1-1	TGTGCCAGCTCACCGGGCAGAGACACTGAAGCTTTCTTT	CASSPGRDTEAFF
medium-sized	TRBD1	TRBV6-8	TRBJ1-1	TGTGCCAGCAGTGCCCGACAGGGGGCAACTGAAGCTTTCTTT	CASSARQGATEAFF
-	-	TRBV19	TRBJ1-5	TGTGCCAGTAGTCGGGCGGGGGGGCACAATCAGCCCCAGCATTTT	CASSRAGGHNQPQHF
few	-	TRBV6-8	TRBJ2-4	TGTGCCAGCAGTTACTCGACACGTGCAAACATTCAGTACTTC	CASSYSTRANIQYF
medium-sized	-	TRBV6-8	TRBJ2-1	TGTGCCAGCAGTTACCGGCTAGACTCAGGAGAGCAGTTCTTC	CASSYRLDSGEQFF
-	TRBD2	TRBV28	TRBJ2-7	TGTGCCAGCAGTTTTAGATCTAGCGGGATCTCCTACGAGCAGTACTTC	CASSFRSSGISYEQYF
-	TRBD1	TRBV6-8	TRBJ2-3	TGTGCCAGCAGTAAGGACAGGGGGATGGCAGATACGCAGTATTTT	CASSKDRGMADTQYF
-	TRBD2	TRBV19	TRBJ2-1	TGTGCCAGTAGTACGCTAGCGGGGGTCCCCTCACATGAGCAGTTCTTC	CASSTLAGVPSHEQFF
-	TRBD2	TRBV28	TRBJ2-3	TGTGCCAGCGCAGCGGGGACCACAGATACGCAGTATTTT	CASAAGTTDTQYF
-	-	TRBV14	TRBJ2-4	TGTGCCAGCAGCCAAGCGGGCAGTATGAGGAAAAACATTCAGTACTTC	CASSQAGSMRKNIQYF
few	-	TRBV11-3	TRBJ1-1	TGTGCCAGCAGCCAGAAAAGAGGTCCCATGGGCACTGAAGCTTTCTTT	CASSQKRGPMGTEAFF
medium-sized	TRBD1	TRBV11-3	TRBJ2-7	TGTGCCAGCAGCCTGGGACAGGGGATCTACGAGCAGTACTTC	CASSLGQGIYEQYF
medium-sized	TRBD2	TRBV6-8	TRBJ2-3	TGTGCCAGCAGTTGGACTAGCGGACTAGGGGATACGCAGTATTTT	CASSWTSGLGDTQYF
-	TRBD1	TRBV18	TRBJ1-1	TGTGCCAGCTCACCCTACTGGGACAGTGAAGCTTTCTTT	CASSPYWDSEAFF
large	-	TRBV6-8	TRBJ2-7	TGTGCCAGCAGCGCGCCGGGTTTGGGGACCTACGAGCAGTACTTC	CASSAPGLGTYEQYF
few	-	TRBV7-6	TRBJ2-3	TGTGCCAGCAGCTTAGATGAGTGGAGCACAGATACGCAGTATTTT	CASSLDEWSTDTQYF
-	-	TRBV28	TRBJ1-4	TGTGCCAGCAGTCCCCGTCTAGGGCCAGGGAGGGAAAAACTGTTTTTT	CASSPRLGPGREKLFF
-	-	TRBV19	TRBJ2-5	TGTGCCAGTAAAAGGGACTCAATGGAGACCCAGTACTTC	CASKRDSMETQYF
few	TRBD2	TRBV6-1	TRBJ2-1	TGTGCCAGCAGTGAAGCGAGCGGGAGAGTAGTGGATGAGCAGTTCTTC	CASSEASGRVVDEQFF
-	-	TRBV11-3	TRBJ2-1	TGTGCCAGCAGCGCCCAAGGGGCGGGGGCATGGGAGCAGTTCTTC	CASSAQGAGAWEQFF
-	-	TRBV6-8	TRBJ1-1	TGTGCCAGCAGTGTTGGGGACACTGAAGCTTTCTTT	CASSVGDTEAFF
few	TRBD1	TRBV10-2	TRBJ1-2	TGCGCCAGCAGCCCCACAGGGGTCTATGGCTACACCTTC	CASSPTGVYGYTF
-	TRBD2	TRBV6-8	TRBJ2-3	TGTGCCAGCAAACTAGCGGGCGTGAATACGCAGTATTTT	CASKLAGVNTQYF
medium-sized	TRBD2	TRBV23-1	TRBJ2-1	TGCGCCAGCAGCCAAGGGACTGGGACTAGCGGGAGTGAGCAGTTCTTC	CASSQGTGTSGSEQFF
few	-	TRBV11-3	TRBJ1-2	TGTGCCAGCAGCTTAGTAGGGGAGCCCTATGGCTACACCTTC	CASSLVGEPYGYTF
-	-	TRBV5-1	TRBJ2-2	TGCGCCAGCAGCTTCCTAGCGCGTTCGAACACCGGGGAGCTGTTTTTT	CASSFLARSNTGELFF
-	-	TRBV28	TRBJ1-2	TGTGCCAGCAGCTCGAAGCGGCAGGGAGGTGTTTGGAGGGATGGCTACACCTTC	CASSSKRQGGVWRDGYTF
-	-	TRBV5-1	TRBJ2-2	TGCGCCAGCAGCTTGGGACAAAACACCGGGGAGCTGTTTTTT	CASSLGQNTGELFF
medium-sized	TRBD1	TRBV12-5	TRBJ2-2	TGTGCCAGCACCACCCGGGACAGGGTACTAGGGGAGCTGTTTTTT	CASTTRDRVLGELFF
-	TRBD2	TRBV5-1	TRBJ2-1	TGCGCCAGCAGCTTCCTAGCGGGAGCCGACAATGAGCAGTTCTTC	CASSFLAGADNEQFF
few	TRBD1	TRBV11-3	TRBJ2-1	TGTGCCAGCAGCTTCTTGGAACAGGGGGTTGAGCAGTTCTTC	CASSFLEQGVEQFF
large	-	TRBV11-3	TRBJ2-6	TGTGCCAGCAGCTTGAGTAAAGCTTCTGGGGCCAACGTCCTGACTTTC	CASSLSKASGANVLTF
few	-	TRBV6-8	TRBJ1-1	TGTGCCAGGATACAGGGTGGTAGGACTGAAGCTTTCTTT	CARIQGGRTEAFF
-	-	TRBV6-8	TRBJ2-1	TGTGCCAGCAGTTACTCGAGTCCGAATGAGCAGTTCTTC	CASSYSSPNEQFF
few	-	TRBV8-2	TRBJ2-1	TGTGCCAGCAGTTCCATGACTAGCGGGAGGGGAAATGAGCAGTTCTTC	CASSSMTSGRGNEQFF
once	-	TRBV28	TRBJ1-4	TGTGCCAGCTGGGGAGCAAATGAAAAACTGTTTTTT	CASWGANEKLFF
few	-	TRBV11-3	TRBJ2-2	TGTGCCAGCAGCCCCTCATGGGGGGCCGGTAGGGAGCTGTTTTTT	CASSPSWGAGRELFF
-	-	TRBV1	TRBJ2-7	TGCGCCAGCAGCCCCGACCGGGACAAGGGCCGCGAGCAGTACTTC	CASSPDRDKGREQYF
-	-	TRBV19	TRBJ1-2	TGTGCCAGTAGTGGAGGACGTTCTAACTATGGCTACACCTTC	CASSGGRSNYGYTF
hyperexpanded	TRBD1	TRBV14	TRBJ2-4	TGTGCCAGCAGCACCCAGACAGGGGGCGCGGTGGACATTCAGTACTTC	CASSTQTGGAVDIQYF
few	-	TRBV10-2	TRBJ1-5	TGCGCCAGCAGTGAGTCAAAGACCACTAATCAGCCCCAGCATTTT	CASSESKTTNQPQHF